This T cell receptor (beta chain) stems from a study of T cells in Graves' hyperthyroidism and ophthalmopathy (dated by TCRdb to the late 2010s). With respect to the entire study: Peripheral blood samples were taken at the time of initial diagnosis, prior to any treatment. TCR V-J signatures able to tell the groups apart were searched for in a discovery cohort of more than 90 patients, of whom more than 40 had Graves' ophthalmopathy and roughly 58 had stable Graves' hyperthyroidism. An independent validation cohort of fewer than 20 hyperthyroidism patients and some 15 patients who later progressed to ophthalmopathy tested prospective prediction of ophthalmopathy. The 100 discovery patients were randomly divided into training and test sets at a 7:3 ratio. In addition, the study compared T-cell repertoires in thyroid tissue and in blood from five or six Graves' hyperthyroidism patients. Once sampling was done, hyperthyroidism patients were given methimazole at a starting dose of 30 mg daily, whereas ophthalmopathy patients were given high-dose intravenous methylprednisolone. The paper reports TCR Vbeta CDR3 sequencing of approximately 130 peripheral blood samples: under 45 ophthalmopathy, under 80 hyperthyroidism and around 17 progressor patients. The study at large found these results: A model built on a 13 V-J signature distinguished ophthalmopathy from stable hyperthyroidism, reaching 87.88% sensitivity and around 81% specificity in cross-validation and 80%/75% in testing. No statistical method was used to fix the sample size in advance, and group allocation was not hidden from the investigators. Most expanded thyroid clonotypes (frequency above 0.001) were also detected in blood, a finding suggesting that blood repertoires may reflect thyroid immune responses. During validation, the model predicted progression to ophthalmopathy a median of about 6.5 months ahead of onset, with around 70% sensitivity and 72% to 85% specificity.

Stable Graves' hyperthyroidism was defined as no progression to ophthalmopathy during 18 months of follow-up. Hyperthyroidism patients were newly diagnosed, had a disease duration of under 2 months, and were aged 18 to 65 years. Any patient with an uncontrolled infection, another autoimmune disease, pregnancy or lactation was excluded. Clinical symptoms, serum thyroxine and TRAb, thyroid ultrasound, and orbital computed tomography formed the basis for the diagnoses. Ficoll-Paque density gradient centrifugation was used to isolate PBMCs from 9.5 to 10 ml of fresh peripheral blood. Total RNA was extracted using Trizol reagent, and RNA quality was assessed on an Agilent 2100 Bioanalyzer. TCR beta CDR3 regions were amplified from RNA transcripts. A first-round RT-PCR of the TCR CDR3 used the HTBI primer set with the Qiagen OneStep RT-PCR kit. A second multiplex PCR round built the libraries, followed by size selection and purification. Libraries were sequenced paired-end with 100 bp reads on an Illumina HiSeq2000. In the paper's pipeline: Raw data were processed with SOAPnuke, discarding reads with adapters, uncalled bases, mean Phred below 15, or no exact constant-primer or identifier match. COPE v1.2.5 was used to merge the high-quality paired reads, and each unique nucleotide sequence was defined as a clonotype. MiTCR v1.1 was used to align clonotypes to the IMGT TRBV, TRBD and TRBJ reference segments. Analysis was restricted to V-J combinations with a frequency above 0.0001, which covered 98% to 99.2% of repertoires. The TCS score was defined as the ratio of F50 (clonal expansion) to E x V (chaos), calculated using BLOSUM62-based TCRdist between CDR3 peptides within each V-J. Welch's t-statistics and random forest reduced some 510 V-J features to roughly 13, which were used in a naive Bayes classifier (R e1071). Using fastp at Q25 and MiXCR, TCRdb reprocessed the public reads and kept productive beta chains. Rows merge per CDR3 protein into single entries with the most common DNA and genes. TCRdb, not the authors, supplied the V and J calls. The sample table holds 350,000 to 450,000 distinct CDR3 sequences, of which roughly 14% were seen once. 11% of the sample comes from the top ten.

Comments on this clonotype: Its target antigen remains unknown. Per-nucleotide qualities are absent, and no much larger clonotype sits a single base away.

Measured from the cysteine to the phenylalanine, the CDR3 is 16 residues long. Only the CDR3 portion is preserved as DNA: 48 bases, with reading frame beginning at the first base. The germline V gene (reference sequence) supplies CDR1 MNHEY and CDR2 SMNVEV. Trimming costs V 5 bases and J 5 bases, and their ends lie 18 bases apart. The specimen was blood. The sequence was obtained from an older woman with Graves' hyperthyroidism. The sequence is built from TRBV27 and TRBJ2-2, and possibly TRBD1, on 5 matching bases. In nucleotides, the sequence is TGTGCCAGCAGTCCCCGGGCAGGGCAGGGAACCGGGGAGCTGTTTTTT. This is translated as CASSPRAGQGTGELFF.